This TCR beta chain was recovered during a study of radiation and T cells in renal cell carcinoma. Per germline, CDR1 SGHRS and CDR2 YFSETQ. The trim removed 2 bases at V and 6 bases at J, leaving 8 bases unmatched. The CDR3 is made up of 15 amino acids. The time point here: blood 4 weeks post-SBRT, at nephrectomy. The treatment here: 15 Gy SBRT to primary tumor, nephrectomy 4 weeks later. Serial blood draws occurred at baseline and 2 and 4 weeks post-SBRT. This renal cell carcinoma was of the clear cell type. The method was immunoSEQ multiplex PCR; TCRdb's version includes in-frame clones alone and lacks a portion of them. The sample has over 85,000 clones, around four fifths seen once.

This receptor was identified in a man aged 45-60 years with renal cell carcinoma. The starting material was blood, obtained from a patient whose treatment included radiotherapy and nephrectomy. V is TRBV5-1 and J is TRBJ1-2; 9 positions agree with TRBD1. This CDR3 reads CASSLASTGGDGYTF. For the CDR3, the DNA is TGCGCCAGCAGCTTAGCCTCGACAGGGGGTGATGGCTACACCTTC.